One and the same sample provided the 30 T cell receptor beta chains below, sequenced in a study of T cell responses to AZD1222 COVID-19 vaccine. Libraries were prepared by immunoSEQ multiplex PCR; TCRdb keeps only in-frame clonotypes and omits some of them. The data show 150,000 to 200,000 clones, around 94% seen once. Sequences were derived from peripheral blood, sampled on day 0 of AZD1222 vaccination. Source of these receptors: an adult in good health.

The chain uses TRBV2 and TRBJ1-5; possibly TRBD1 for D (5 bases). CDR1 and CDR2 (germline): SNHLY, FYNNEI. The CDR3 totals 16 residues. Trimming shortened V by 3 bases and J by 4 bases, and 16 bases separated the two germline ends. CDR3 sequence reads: CASSDQSREMNQPQHF. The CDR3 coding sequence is TGTGCCAGCAGTGATCAGTCCAGGGAAATGAATCAGCCCCAGCATTTT.

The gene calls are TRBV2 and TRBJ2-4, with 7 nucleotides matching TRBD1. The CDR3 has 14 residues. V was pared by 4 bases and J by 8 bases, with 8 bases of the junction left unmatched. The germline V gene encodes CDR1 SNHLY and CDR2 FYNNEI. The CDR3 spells CASSADRSSDIQYF. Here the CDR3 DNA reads TGTGCCAGCAGTGCGGACAGGTCCTCGGACATTCAGTACTTC. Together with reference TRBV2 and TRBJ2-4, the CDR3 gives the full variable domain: EPEVTQTPSHQVTQMGQEVILRCVPISNHLYFYWYRQILGQKVEFLVSFYNNEISEKSEIFDDQFSVERPDGSNFTLKIRSTKLEDSAMYFCASSADRSSDIQYFGAGTRLSVL.

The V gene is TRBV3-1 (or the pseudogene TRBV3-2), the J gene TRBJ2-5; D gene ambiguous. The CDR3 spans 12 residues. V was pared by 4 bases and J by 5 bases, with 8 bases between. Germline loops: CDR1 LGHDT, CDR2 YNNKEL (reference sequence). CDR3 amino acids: CASSLLGETQYF. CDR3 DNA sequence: TGTGCCAGCAGCCTTTTGGGTGAGACCCAGTACTTC.

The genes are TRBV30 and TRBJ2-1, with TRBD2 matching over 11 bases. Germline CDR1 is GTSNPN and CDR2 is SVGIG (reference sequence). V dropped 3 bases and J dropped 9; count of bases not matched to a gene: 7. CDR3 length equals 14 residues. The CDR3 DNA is TGTGCCTGGAGAAGAACTAGCGGGAGTGGTGAGCAGTTCTTC. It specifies CAWRRTSGSGEQFF.

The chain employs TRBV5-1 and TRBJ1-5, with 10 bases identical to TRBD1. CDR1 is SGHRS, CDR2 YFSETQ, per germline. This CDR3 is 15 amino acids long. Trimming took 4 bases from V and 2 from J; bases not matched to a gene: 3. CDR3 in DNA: TGCGCCAGCAGCCGGGACAGGGGTGGCAATCAGCCCCAGCATTTT. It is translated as CASSRDRGGNQPQHF. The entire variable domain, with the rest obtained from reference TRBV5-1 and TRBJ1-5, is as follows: KAGVTQTPRYLIKTRGQQVTLSCSPISGHRSVSWYQQTPGQGLQFLFEYFSETQRNKGNFPGRFSGRQFSNSRSEMNVSTLELGDSALYLCASSRDRGGNQPQHFGDGTRLSIL.

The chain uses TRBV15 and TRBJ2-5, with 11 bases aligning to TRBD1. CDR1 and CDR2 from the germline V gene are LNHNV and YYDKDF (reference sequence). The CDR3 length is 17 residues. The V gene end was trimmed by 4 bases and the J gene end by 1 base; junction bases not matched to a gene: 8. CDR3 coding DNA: TGTGCCACCAGCACGGGACAGGGGGTTTTCGTCCAAGAGACCCAGTACTTC. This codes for CATSTGQGVFVQETQYF.

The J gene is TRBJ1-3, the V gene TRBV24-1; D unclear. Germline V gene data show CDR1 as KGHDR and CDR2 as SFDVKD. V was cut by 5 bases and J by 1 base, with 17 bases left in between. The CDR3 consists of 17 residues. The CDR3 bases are TGTGCCACCAGTGTCCGGGAGAGACGTTCGTCTGGAAACACCATATATTTT. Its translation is CATSVRERRSSGNTIYF.

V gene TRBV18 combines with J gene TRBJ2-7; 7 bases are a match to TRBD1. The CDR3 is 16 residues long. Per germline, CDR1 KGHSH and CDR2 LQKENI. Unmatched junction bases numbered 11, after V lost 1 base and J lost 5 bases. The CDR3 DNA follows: TGTGCCAGCTCACCACAAGCCCGGACAGGTGGAGACGAGCAGTACTTC. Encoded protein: CASSPQARTGGDEQYF. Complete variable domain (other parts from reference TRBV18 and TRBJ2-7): NAGVMQNPRHLVRRRGQEARLRCSPMKGHSHVYWYRQLPEEGLKFMVYLQKENIIDESGMPKERFSAEFPKEGPSILRIQQVVRGDSAAYFCASSPQARTGGDEQYFGPGTRLTVT.

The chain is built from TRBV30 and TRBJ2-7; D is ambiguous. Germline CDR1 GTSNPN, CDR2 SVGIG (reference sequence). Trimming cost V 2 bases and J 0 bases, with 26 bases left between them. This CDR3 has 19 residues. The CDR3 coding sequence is TGTGCCTGGAGTCCAACCGTAGCAACCTCAGCGACGAGCTCCTACGAGCAGTACTTC. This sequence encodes CAWSPTVATSATSSYEQYF.

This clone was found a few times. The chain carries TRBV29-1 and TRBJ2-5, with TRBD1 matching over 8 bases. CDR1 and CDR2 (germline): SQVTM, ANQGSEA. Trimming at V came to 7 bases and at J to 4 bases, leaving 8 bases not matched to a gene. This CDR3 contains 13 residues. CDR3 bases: TGCAGCGCGGACAGGGCGATTGGAGAGACCCAGTACTTC. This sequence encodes CSADRAIGETQYF.

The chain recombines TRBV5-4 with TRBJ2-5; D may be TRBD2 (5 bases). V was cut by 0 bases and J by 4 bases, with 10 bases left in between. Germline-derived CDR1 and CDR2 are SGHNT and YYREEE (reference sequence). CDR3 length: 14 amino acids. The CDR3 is CASSLGGRGETQYF. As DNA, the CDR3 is TGTGCCAGCAGCTTGGGGGGTCGGGGAGAGACCCAGTACTTC.

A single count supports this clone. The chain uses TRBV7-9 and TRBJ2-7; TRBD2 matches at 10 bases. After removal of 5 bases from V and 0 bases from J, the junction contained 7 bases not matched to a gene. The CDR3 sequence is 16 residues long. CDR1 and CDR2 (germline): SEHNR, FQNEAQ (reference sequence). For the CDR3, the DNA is TGTGCCAGCAGCGGATCCGGGACTAGCGTCTCCTACGAGCAGTACTTC. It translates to CASSGSGTSVSYEQYF.

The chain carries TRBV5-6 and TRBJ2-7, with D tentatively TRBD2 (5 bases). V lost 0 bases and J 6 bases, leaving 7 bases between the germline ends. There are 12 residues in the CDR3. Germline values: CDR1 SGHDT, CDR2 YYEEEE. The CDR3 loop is CASSLAGIEQYF. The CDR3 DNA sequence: TGTGCCAGCAGCTTGGCCGGGATCGAGCAGTACTTC. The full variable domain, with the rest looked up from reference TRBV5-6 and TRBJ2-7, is DAGVTQSPTHLIKTRGQQVTLRCSPKSGHDTVSWYQQALGQGPQFIFQYYEEEERQRGNFPDRFSGHQFPNYSSELNVNALLLGDSALYLCASSLAGIEQYFGPGTRLTVT.

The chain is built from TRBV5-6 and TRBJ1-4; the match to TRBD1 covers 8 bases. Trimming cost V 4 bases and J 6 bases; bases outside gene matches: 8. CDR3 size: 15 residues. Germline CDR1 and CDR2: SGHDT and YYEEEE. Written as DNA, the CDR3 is TGTGCCAGCAGCCCCCAGGGGGCGCCGGATGAAAAACTGTTTTTT. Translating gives CASSPQGAPDEKLFF.

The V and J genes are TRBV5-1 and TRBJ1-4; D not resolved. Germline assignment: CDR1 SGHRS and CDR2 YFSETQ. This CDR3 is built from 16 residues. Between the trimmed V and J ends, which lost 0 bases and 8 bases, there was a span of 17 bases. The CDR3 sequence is CASSLASVGLGEKLFF. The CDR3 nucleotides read TGCGCCAGCAGCTTGGCCAGTGTTGGACTAGGCGAAAAACTGTTTTTT. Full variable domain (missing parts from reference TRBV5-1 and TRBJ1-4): KAGVTQTPRYLIKTRGQQVTLSCSPISGHRSVSWYQQTPGQGLQFLFEYFSETQRNKGNFPGRFSGRQFSNSRSEMNVSTLELGDSALYLCASSLASVGLGEKLFFGSGTQLSVL.

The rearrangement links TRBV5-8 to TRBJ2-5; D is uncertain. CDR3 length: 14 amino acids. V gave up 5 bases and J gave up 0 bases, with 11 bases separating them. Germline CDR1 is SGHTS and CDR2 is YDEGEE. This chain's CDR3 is CASSHWTDQETQYF. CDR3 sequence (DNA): TGTGCCAGCAGTCACTGGACGGACCAAGAGACCCAGTACTTC.

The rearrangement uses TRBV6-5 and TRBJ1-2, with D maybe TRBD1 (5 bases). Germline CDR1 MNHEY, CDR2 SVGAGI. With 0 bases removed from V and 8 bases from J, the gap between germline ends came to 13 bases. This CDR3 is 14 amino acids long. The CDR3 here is CASSYSSPGPGYTF. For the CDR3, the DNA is TGTGCCAGCAGTTACTCGAGCCCGGGGCCGGGCTACACCTTC.

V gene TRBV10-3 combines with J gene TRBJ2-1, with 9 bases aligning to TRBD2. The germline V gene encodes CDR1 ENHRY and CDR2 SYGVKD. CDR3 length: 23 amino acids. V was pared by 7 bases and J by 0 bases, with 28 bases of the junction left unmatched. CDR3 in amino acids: CAIKSSTAIGREGSYSSYNEQFF. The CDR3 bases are TGTGCCATCAAATCCTCCACCGCGATCGGGCGGGAGGGGAGTTATAGCTCCTACAATGAGCAGTTCTTC.

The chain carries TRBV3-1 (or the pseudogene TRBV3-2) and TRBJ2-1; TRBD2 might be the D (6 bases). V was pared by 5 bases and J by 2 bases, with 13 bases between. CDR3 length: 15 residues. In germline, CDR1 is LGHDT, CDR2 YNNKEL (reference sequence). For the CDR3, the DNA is TGTGCCAGCAGCTCGTTGAGGGAGGCCTACAATGAGCAGTTCTTC. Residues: CASSSLREAYNEQFF.

The chain's CDR3 is CATRSGQNQPQHF. The CDR3, as DNA: TGTGCCACCCGATCGGGACAAAATCAGCCCCAGCATTTT. The chain uses TRBV19 and TRBJ1-5; a possible D gene is TRBD1 (6 bases). Between the trimmed V and J ends, which lost 10 bases and 4 bases, there was a span of 14 bases. Germline values: CDR1 LNHDA, CDR2 SQIVND (reference sequence). CDR3 length: 13 residues.

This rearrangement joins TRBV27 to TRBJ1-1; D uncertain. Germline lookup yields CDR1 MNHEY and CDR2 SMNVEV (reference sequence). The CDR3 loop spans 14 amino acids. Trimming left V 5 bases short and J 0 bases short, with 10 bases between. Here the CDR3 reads CASSHGRMNTEAFF. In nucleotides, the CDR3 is TGTGCCAGCAGTCACGGACGGATGAACACTGAAGCTTTCTTT.

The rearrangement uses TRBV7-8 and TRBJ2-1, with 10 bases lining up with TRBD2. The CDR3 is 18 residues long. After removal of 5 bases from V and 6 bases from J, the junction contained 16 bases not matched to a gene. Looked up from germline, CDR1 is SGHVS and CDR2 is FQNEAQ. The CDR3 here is CASSVDQALAGDPNEQFF. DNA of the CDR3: TGTGCCAGCAGCGTAGACCAAGCGCTAGCGGGAGATCCCAATGAGCAGTTCTTC.

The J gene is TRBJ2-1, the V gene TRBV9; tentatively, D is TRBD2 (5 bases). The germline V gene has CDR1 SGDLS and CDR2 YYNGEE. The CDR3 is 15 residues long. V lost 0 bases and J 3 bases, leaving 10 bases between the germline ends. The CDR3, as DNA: TGTGCCAGCAGCGTAGGGCTAGCAGACTACAATGAGCAGTTCTTC. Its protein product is CASSVGLADYNEQFF.

The CDR3 DNA reads TGCGCCAGCAGCAAATCAGGGGGCGGAGGTGAAGCTTTCTTT. This gives the protein CASSKSGGGGEAFF. J is TRBJ1-1 and V is TRBV5-1; 8 nucleotides line up with TRBD1. CDR3 length: 14 amino acids. CDR1 and CDR2 (germline): SGHRS, YFSETQ. J lost 7 bases, V lost 4 bases, and 9 bases had no gene match.

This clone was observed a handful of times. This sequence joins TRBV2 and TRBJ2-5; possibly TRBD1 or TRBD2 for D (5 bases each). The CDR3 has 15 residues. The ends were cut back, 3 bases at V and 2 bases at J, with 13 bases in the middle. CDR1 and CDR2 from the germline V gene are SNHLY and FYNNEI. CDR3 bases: TGTGCCAGCAGTGACACAAGAGGGGAGCAAGAGACCCAGTACTTC. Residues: CASSDTRGEQETQYF.

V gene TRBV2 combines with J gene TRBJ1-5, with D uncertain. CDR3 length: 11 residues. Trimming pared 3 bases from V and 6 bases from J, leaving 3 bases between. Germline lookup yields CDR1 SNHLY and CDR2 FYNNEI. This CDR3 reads CASSDGQPQHF. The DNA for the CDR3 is TGTGCCAGCAGTGACGGTCAGCCCCAGCATTTT.

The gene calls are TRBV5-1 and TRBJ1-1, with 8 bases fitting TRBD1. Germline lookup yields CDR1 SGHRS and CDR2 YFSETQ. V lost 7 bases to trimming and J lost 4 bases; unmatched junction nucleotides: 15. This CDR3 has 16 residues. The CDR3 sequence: CASRSGTGDLSTEAFF. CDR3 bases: TGCGCCAGCCGATCCGGGACAGGAGACCTCAGCACTGAAGCTTTCTTT.

Here the CDR3 DNA reads TGTGCCAGTAGTATCCAAACGGACAGGGTTAGCTATGGCTACACCTTC. This gives the protein CASSIQTDRVSYGYTF. The chain combines TRBV19 with TRBJ1-2, with 8 bases lining up with TRBD1. Trimming removed 3 bases from V and 4 bases from J; junction bases left unmatched: 10. The CDR3 sequence is 16 residues long. From germline, CDR1 is LNHDA and CDR2 SQIVND (reference sequence).

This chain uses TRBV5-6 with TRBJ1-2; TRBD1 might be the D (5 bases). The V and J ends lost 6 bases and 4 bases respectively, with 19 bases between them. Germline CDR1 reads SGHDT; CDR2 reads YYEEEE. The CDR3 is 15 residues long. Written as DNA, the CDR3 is TGTGCCAGCACCTCAGACACAGGAGAAGTCTATGGCTACACCTTC. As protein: CASTSDTGEVYGYTF.

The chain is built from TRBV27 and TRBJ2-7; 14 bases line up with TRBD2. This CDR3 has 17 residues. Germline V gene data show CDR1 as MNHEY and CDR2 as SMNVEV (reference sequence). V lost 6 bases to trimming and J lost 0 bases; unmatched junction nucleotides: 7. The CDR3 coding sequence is TGTGCCAGCAGGGAGACTAGCGGGAGGGTCAGCTCCTACGAGCAGTACTTC. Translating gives CASRETSGRVSSYEQYF.